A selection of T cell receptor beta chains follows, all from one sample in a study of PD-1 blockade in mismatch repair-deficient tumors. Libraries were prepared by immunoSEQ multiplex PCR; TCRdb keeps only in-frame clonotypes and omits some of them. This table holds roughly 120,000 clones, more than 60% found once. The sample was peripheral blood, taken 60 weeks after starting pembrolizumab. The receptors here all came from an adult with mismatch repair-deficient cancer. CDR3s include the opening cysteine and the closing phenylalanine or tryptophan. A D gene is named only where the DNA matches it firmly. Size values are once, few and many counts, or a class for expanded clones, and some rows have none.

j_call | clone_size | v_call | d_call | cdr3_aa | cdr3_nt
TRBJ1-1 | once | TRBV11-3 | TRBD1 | CASSLATGITEAFF | TGTGCCAGCAGCTTGGCGACAGGGATTACTGAAGCTTTCTTT
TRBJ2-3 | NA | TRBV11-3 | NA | CASSLEVTRTQYF | TGTGCCAGCAGCTTAGAAGTGACTAGGACGCAGTATTTT
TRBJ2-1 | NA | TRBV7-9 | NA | CASSLSMQSYIDNEQFF | TGTGCCAGCAGCTTGTCTATGCAATCATATATAGACAATGAGCAGTTCTTC
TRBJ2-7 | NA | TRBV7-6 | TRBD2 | CASSLGLSGLASYEQYF | TGTGCCAGCAGCTTAGGCCTCTCCGGACTAGCCTCCTACGAGCAGTACTTC
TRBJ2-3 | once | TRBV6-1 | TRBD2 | CVSSGASGRATDTQYF | TGTGTCAGCAGTGGAGCTAGCGGGAGGGCAACAGATACGCAGTATTTT
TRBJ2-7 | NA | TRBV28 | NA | CASSPRPVYEQYF | TGTGCCAGCAGTCCGCGCCCTGTCTACGAGCAGTACTTC
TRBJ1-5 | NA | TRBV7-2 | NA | CASSLVSGVYQPQHF | TGTGCCAGCAGCTTAGTTTCGGGAGTATATCAGCCCCAGCATTTT
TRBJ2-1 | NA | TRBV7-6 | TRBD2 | CASSAYTSGGEQFF | TGTGCCAGCAGCGCCTACACTAGCGGGGGTGAGCAGTTCTTC
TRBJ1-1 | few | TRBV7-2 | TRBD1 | CASSPIRGQGSEAFF | TGTGCCAGCAGCCCCATTCGGGGACAGGGGTCTGAAGCTTTCTTT
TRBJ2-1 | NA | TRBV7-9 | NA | CASSSRERDEQFF | TGTGCCAGCAGCTCGAGGGAGCGCGATGAGCAGTTCTTC
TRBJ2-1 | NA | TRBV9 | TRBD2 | CASSYSGSSYNEQFF | TGTGCCAGCAGCTATAGCGGGAGCTCCTACAATGAGCAGTTCTTC
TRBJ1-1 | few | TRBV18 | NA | CASSPSQGNTEAFF | TGTGCCAGCTCACCCTCGCAGGGGAACACTGAAGCTTTCTTT
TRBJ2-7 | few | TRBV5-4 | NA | CASSLGPGLHEQYF | TGTGCCAGCAGCTTGGGTCCGGGTCTCCACGAGCAGTACTTC
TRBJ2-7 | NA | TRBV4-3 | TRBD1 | CASSPRDRGGYEQYF | TGCGCCAGCAGTCCTCGTGACAGGGGGGGATACGAGCAGTACTTC
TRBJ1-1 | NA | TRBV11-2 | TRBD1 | CASSRLTGSNTEAFF | TGTGCCAGCAGCCGATTGACAGGGTCGAACACTGAAGCTTTCTTT
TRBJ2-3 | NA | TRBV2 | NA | CASSASSGGADTQYF | TGTGCCAGCAGTGCTTCCAGCGGTGGAGCAGATACGCAGTATTTT
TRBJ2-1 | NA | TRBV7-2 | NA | CASSPYSYNEQFF | TGTGCCAGCAGCCCCTACTCCTACAATGAGCAGTTCTTC
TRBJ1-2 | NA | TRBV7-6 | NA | CASSLGLGSAYGYTF | TGTGCCAGCAGCTTGGGGCTCGGCTCCGCCTATGGCTACACCTTC
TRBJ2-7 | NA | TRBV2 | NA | CASSEGTVVYEQYF | TGTGCCAGCAGTGAAGGGACAGTAGTCTACGAGCAGTACTTC
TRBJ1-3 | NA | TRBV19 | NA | CASSIAAARGNTIYF | TGTGCCAGTAGTATCGCGGCGGCGCGAGGAAACACCATATATTTT
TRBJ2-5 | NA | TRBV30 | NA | CAWSVARVGETQYF | TGTGCCTGGAGTGTAGCCAGGGTGGGGGAGACCCAGTACTTC
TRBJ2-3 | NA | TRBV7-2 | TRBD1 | CASRPTGGTDTQYF | TGTGCCAGCAGACCTACAGGGGGCACAGATACGCAGTATTTT
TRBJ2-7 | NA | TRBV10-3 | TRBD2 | CAISGPGLADYEQYF | TGTGCCATCAGTGGTCCGGGACTAGCGGACTACGAGCAGTACTTC
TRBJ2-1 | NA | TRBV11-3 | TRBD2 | CASSLDWPSGSDEQFF | TGTGCCAGCAGCTTAGATTGGCCTAGCGGGAGCGATGAGCAGTTCTTC
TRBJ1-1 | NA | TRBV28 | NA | CASLGNTEAFF | TGTGCCAGCCTAGGGAACACTGAAGCTTTCTTT
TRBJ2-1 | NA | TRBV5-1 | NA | CASSLAFVARQEQFF | TGCGCCAGCAGCTTGGCCTTTGTGGCCCGTCAAGAGCAGTTCTTC
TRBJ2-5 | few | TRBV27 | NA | CASSLRRQETQYF | TGTGCCAGCAGTTTAAGGAGACAAGAGACCCAGTACTTC
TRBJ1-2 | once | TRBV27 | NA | CASSSTTSSYPPLYGYTF | TGTGCCAGCAGTAGCACGACCAGTTCTTATCCCCCTCTTTATGGCTACACCTTC
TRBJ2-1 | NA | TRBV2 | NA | CASSELTTRNEQFF | TGTGCCAGCAGTGAGCTTACAACGCGGAATGAGCAGTTCTTC
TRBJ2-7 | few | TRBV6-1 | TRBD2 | CASVAGEQYF | TGTGCCAGCGTAGCGGGCGAGCAGTACTTC
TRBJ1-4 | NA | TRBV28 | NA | CASSLARRDEKLFF | TGTGCCAGCAGTTTAGCCCGCCGGGATGAAAAACTGTTTTTT
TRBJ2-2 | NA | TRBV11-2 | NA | CASSSSRTGELFF | TGTGCCAGCAGTTCCTCACGCACCGGGGAGCTGTTTTTT
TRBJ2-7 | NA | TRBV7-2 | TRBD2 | CASSLVSSGMVDEQYF | TGTGCCAGCAGCTTAGTGTCTAGCGGGATGGTGGACGAGCAGTACTTC
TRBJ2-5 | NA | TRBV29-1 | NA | CSVVPLVGETQYF | TGCAGCGTTGTCCCGCTCGTAGGCGAGACCCAGTACTTC
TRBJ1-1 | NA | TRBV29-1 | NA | CSVDSRGNTEAFF | TGCAGCGTTGATAGTCGTGGGAACACTGAAGCTTTCTTT
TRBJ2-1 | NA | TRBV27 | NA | CASSLSGVSNEQFF | TGTGCCAGCAGTTTGTCGGGAGTCAGTAATGAGCAGTTCTTC
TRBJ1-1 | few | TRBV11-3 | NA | CASSENTEAFF | TGTGCCAGCAGCGAGAACACTGAAGCTTTCTTT
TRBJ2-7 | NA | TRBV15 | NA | CATSRAYSYEQYF | TGTGCCACCAGCAGAGCGTACTCCTACGAGCAGTACTTC
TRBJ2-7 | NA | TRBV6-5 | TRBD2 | CASSPGLADYEQYF | TGTGCCAGCAGCCCGGGACTAGCGGACTACGAGCAGTACTTC
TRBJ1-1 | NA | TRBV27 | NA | CASSLIGGRSSEAFF | TGTGCCAGCAGTTTAATAGGGGGAAGGAGCTCTGAAGCTTTCTTT
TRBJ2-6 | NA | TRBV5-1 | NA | CASRVLGQGSGANVLTF | TGCGCCAGCAGGGTGCTAGGTCAGGGGTCTGGGGCCAACGTCCTGACTTTC
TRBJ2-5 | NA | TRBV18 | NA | CASSPPLGNQETQYF | TGTGCCAGCTCACCACCCCTGGGGAACCAAGAGACCCAGTACTTC
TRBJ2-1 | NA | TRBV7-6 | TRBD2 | CASSETSGTSSYNEQFF | TGTGCCAGCAGCGAGACTAGCGGGACGAGCTCCTACAATGAGCAGTTCTTC
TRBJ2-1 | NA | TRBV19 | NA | CASTPGAFSNEQFF | TGTGCCAGTACCCCGGGGGCTTTCAGTAATGAGCAGTTCTTC
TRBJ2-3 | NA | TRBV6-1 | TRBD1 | CASDSGGVSDTQYF | TGTGCCAGTGATTCAGGGGGCGTCTCAGATACGCAGTATTTT